This T cell receptor (beta chain) appears in the sequencing data of a study of blood T cell repertoires in COVID-19. This table comes from immunoSEQ multiplex PCR, and its TCRdb copy is limited to in-frame clones, with some not included. The table lists hundreds of thousands of clones, around 88% of them singletons, with roughly 12% in the top ten. The germline V and J ends were trimmed by 1 base and 5 bases, with 6 bases remaining between them. The CDR3 loop spans 12 amino acids. In germline, CDR1 is GTSNPN, CDR2 SVGIG (reference sequence). The specimen sequenced was peripheral blood. The V call is TRBV30, the J call TRBJ1-5; D is ambiguous. The TCR was taken from a woman in her forties or fifties with COVID-19, enrolled during active disease. The CDR3: CAWSATYQPQHF. DNA for the CDR3: TGTGCCTGGAGTGCCACTTATCAGCCCCAGCATTTT.